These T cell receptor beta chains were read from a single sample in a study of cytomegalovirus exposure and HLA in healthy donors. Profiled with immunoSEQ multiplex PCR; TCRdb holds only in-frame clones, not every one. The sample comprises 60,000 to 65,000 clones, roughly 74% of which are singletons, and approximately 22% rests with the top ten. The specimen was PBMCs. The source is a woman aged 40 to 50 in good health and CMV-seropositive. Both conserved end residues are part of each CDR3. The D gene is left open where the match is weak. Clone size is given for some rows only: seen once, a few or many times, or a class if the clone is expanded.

TGCGCCAGCAGCTTGGTGGTGACTAGCGGGGGCGAGCAGTACTTC | CASSLVVTSGGEQYF | 15 | TRBD2 | TRBV5-1 | NA | TRBJ2-7
TGTGCCAGCAGCTTAGACGCGGGGCTGGGAGATGGCTACACCTTC | CASSLDAGLGDGYTF | 15 | NA | TRBV7-2 | NA | TRBJ1-2
TGTGCCAGCAGCCAAGGTCGGGGTCTTCCCGGGGGCACTGAAGCTTTCTTT | CASSQGRGLPGGTEAFF | 17 | NA | TRBV14 | NA | TRBJ1-1
TGTGCCAGCAGCTTGACAGGGTTGTACACTGAAGCTTTCTTT | CASSLTGLYTEAFF | 14 | NA | TRBV5-4 | NA | TRBJ1-1
TGTGCCAGCAGCGATCAGGGTTTGAACACTGAAGCTTTCTTT | CASSDQGLNTEAFF | 14 | NA | TRBV5-6 | NA | TRBJ1-1
TGTGCTAGTGGCGCCCCGGACAGTGCCTACGAGCAGTACTTC | CASGAPDSAYEQYF | 14 | NA | TRBV12-5 | NA | TRBJ2-7
TGTGCCAGCACTAAGGGTCAGGGTTCGGCCTCTGGGGCCAACGTCCTGACTTTC | CASTKGQGSASGANVLTF | 18 | NA | TRBV5-4 | few | TRBJ2-6
TGTGCCAGCAGTTATAAAAAATCCACCGGGGAGCTGTTTTTT | CASSYKKSTGELFF | 14 | NA | TRBV27 | once | TRBJ2-2
TGTGCCAGCAGTTACCGAGGACAGGTGGCTGAAGCTTTCTTT | CASSYRGQVAEAFF | 14 | TRBD1 | TRBV6-5 | few | TRBJ1-1
TGTGCCAGCAGCTTAGCTGGTGGGCCGGGACAGGGTGTCTACGAGCAGTACTTC | CASSLAGGPGQGVYEQYF | 18 | TRBD1 | TRBV13 | NA | TRBJ2-7
TGTGCCAGCAGGAGCCCGGGACAGGGGGAGCTTACCTTC | CASRSPGQGELTF | 13 | TRBD1 | TRBV2 | few | TRBJ1-2
TGTGCCAGTAGTGCCCGACAGGGAAGCTACGAGCAGTACTTC | CASSARQGSYEQYF | 14 | TRBD1 | TRBV19 | NA | TRBJ2-7
TGTGCCAGCAGCTTAGTACAGTATGGCTACACCTTC | CASSLVQYGYTF | 12 | NA | TRBV11-2 | NA | TRBJ1-2
TGTGCCAGCAGTTATATCGAGAATCAGCCCCAGCATTTT | CASSYIENQPQHF | 13 | NA | TRBV6-5 | NA | TRBJ1-5
TGTGCCAGCAGCTGGGGCGGAAACACCATATATTTT | CASSWGGNTIYF | 12 | NA | TRBV7-2 | NA | TRBJ1-3
TGCGCCAGCAGCTCGCTAACAGGGCACTCTGGAAACACCATATATTTT | CASSSLTGHSGNTIYF | 16 | NA | TRBV5-1 | NA | TRBJ1-3
TGCGCCAGCAGCCAAGATCGGCGAGCGGGGGGGAGGTACTTC | CASSQDRRAGGRYF | 14 | TRBD2 | TRBV4-3 | once | TRBJ2-7
TGCAGCGTTGAGAGGGCGCAAGAGCAGTACTTC | CSVERAQEQYF | 11 | NA | TRBV29-1 | few | TRBJ2-7
TGTGCCAGCAGCTTTCGGCAGGGAGGGACCGCTAACTATGGCTACACCTTC | CASSFRQGGTANYGYTF | 17 | NA | TRBV5-8 | NA | TRBJ1-2
TGCAGCGTCCAACAGGGGGGCGTGGATCAGCCCCAGCATTTT | CSVQQGGVDQPQHF | 14 | TRBD1 | TRBV29-1 | few | TRBJ1-5
TGTGCCAGCAGTACCCGACAGGGAGGATTTAGCAATCAGCCCCAGCATTTT | CASSTRQGGFSNQPQHF | 17 | TRBD1 | TRBV2 | NA | TRBJ1-5
TGTGCCAGCAGCCCCTCGGGGGGGCCAGCTGAGCAGTTCTTC | CASSPSGGPAEQFF | 14 | TRBD2 | TRBV7-6 | NA | TRBJ2-1
TGTGCCAGCAGCTTCCTACAGGGAATCAGCAATGAGCAGTTCTTC | CASSFLQGISNEQFF | 15 | NA | TRBV11-2 | NA | TRBJ2-1
TGTGCCATCAGGCCCGATCGAGCGGGAAAGACGAATGAGCAGTTCTTC | CAIRPDRAGKTNEQFF | 16 | TRBD2 | TRBV10-3 | NA | TRBJ2-1
TGTGCGACAGGCAGACCTCCTGAGCAGTTCTTC | CATGRPPEQFF | 11 | NA | TRBV6-5 | NA | TRBJ2-1
TGCGCCAGCAGCTCCTCGGACAGTACAGGAGCGAGTGAGCAGTTCTTC | CASSSSDSTGASEQFF | 16 | NA | TRBV5-1 | NA | TRBJ2-1
TGCGCCAGCAGCCCCCTTGGGGGGGGGCAAAATGAGCAGTTCTTC | CASSPLGGGQNEQFF | 15 | NA | TRBV5-1 | NA | TRBJ2-1
TGTGCCAGCAGTTTATTAAGAGGAGAGGAGCCCCAGCATTTT | CASSLLRGEEPQHF | 14 | NA | TRBV27 | NA | TRBJ1-5
TGTGCCAGTAGTACCGTGACAAATGCGGGTGGCTACACCTTC | CASSTVTNAGGYTF | 14 | NA | TRBV19 | NA | TRBJ1-2
TGTGCCACCAGCAGAGCCAGGGACGAGCAGTACTTC | CATSRARDEQYF | 12 | NA | TRBV15 | NA | TRBJ2-7
TGTGCCAGCAGTAGGAACACAGGGGGCAGTGGCTACACCTTC | CASSRNTGGSGYTF | 14 | TRBD1 | TRBV28 | few | TRBJ1-2
TGCAGCGTTGATAGTTACGACAATGAGCAGTTCTTC | CSVDSYDNEQFF | 12 | NA | TRBV29-1 | NA | TRBJ2-1
TGTGCCAGCAGAGGACAGGGGGCGAATTCACCCCTCCACTTT | CASRGQGANSPLHF | 14 | TRBD1 | TRBV6-5 | NA | TRBJ1-6
TGTGCCAGCACCTCCGGGGACAGGGGTTACGAGCAGTACTTC | CASTSGDRGYEQYF | 14 | TRBD1 | TRBV6-5 | few | TRBJ2-7
TGTGCCAGCAGCGTGGCAGGGAGGGGTCAGCCCCAGCATTTT | CASSVAGRGQPQHF | 14 | NA | TRBV9 | NA | TRBJ1-5
TGTGCCTGGAGGCCCTATCGGGGTGAGCAGTACTTC | CAWRPYRGEQYF | 12 | NA | TRBV30 | NA | TRBJ2-7
TGTGCCGGGACCGGGACAGACAATTCACCCCTCCACTTT | CAGTGTDNSPLHF | 13 | TRBD1 | TRBV7-9 | NA | TRBJ1-6
TGTGCCAGCAGCGAAGGGGGCAATCAGCCCCAGCATTTT | CASSEGGNQPQHF | 13 | NA | TRBV27 | few | TRBJ1-5